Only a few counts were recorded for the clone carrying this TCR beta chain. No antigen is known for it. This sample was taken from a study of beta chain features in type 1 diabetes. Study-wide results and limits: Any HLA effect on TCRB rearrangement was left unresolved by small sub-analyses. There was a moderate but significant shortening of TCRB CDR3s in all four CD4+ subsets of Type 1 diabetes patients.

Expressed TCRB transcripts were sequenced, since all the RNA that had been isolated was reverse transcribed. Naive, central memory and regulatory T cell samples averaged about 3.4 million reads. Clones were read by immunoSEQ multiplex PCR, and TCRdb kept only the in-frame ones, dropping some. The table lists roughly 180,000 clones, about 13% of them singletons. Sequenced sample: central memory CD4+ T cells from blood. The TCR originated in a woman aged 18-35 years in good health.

The chain's CDR3 is CASSAGTGKETQYF. The CDR3 nucleotides read TGTGCCAGCAGCGCCGGGACAGGGAAAGAGACCCAGTACTTC. The J gene is TRBJ2-5, the V gene TRBV7-2; 9 positions match TRBD1. The trim removed 5 bases at V and 3 bases at J, leaving 4 bases unmatched. There are 14 residues in the CDR3. Germline assignment: CDR1 SGHTA and CDR2 FQGNSA.